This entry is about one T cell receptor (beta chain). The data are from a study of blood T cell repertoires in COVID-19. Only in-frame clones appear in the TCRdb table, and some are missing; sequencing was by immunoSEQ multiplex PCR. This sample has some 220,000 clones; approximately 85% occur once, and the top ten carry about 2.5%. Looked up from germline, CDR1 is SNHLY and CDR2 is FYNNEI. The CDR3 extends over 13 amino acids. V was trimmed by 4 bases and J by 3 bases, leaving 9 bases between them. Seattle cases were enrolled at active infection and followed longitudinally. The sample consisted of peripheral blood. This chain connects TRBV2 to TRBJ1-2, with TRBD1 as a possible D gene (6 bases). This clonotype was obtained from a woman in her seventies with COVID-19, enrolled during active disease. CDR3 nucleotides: TGTGCCAGCAGTGCAGGGGTTGACTATGGCTACACCTTC. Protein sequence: CASSAGVDYGYTF. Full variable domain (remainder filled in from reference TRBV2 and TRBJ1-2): EPEVTQTPSHQVTQMGQEVILRCVPISNHLYFYWYRQILGQKVEFLVSFYNNEISEKSEIFDDQFSVERPDGSNFTLKIRSTKLEDSAMYFCASSAGVDYGYTFGSGTRLTVV.